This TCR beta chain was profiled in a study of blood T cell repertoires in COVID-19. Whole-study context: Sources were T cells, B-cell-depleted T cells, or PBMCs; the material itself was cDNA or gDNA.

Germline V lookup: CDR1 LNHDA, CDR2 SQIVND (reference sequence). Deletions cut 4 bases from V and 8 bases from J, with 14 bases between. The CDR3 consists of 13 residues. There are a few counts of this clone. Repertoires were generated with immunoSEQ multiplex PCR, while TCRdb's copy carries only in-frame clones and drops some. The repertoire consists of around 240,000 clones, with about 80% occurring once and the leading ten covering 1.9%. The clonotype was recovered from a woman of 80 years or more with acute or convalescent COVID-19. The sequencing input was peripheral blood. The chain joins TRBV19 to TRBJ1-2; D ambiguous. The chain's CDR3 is CASSRNSGGGYTF. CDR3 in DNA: TGTGCCAGTAGTAGAAACTCCGGCGGAGGCTACACCTTC. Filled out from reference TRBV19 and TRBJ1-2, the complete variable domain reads DGGITQSPKYLFRKEGQNVTLSCEQNLNHDAMYWYRQDPGQGLRLIYYSQIVNDFQKGDIAEGYSVSREKKESFPLTVTSAQKNPTAFYLCASSRNSGGGYTFGSGTRLTVV.